This TCR beta chain was sequenced in a study of OX40 agonist ivuxolimab in advanced cancers. Turning to the study itself: Patients' therapy was ivuxolimab, an antibody that acts as an agonist of OX40 (CD134). Three partial responders included one hepatocellular carcinoma patient and two cutaneous melanoma patients.

A history of autoimmune disease or systemic immunosuppression excluded patients. Overall study findings and caveats: Specificity for antigen went undetermined in the expanded peripheral T cells.

CDR1 is KGHSH, CDR2 LQKENI, per germline. The ends lost 7 bases at V and 2 bases at J; junction bases unmatched: 6. The CDR3 loop spans 14 amino acids. Clones were sequenced by immunoSEQ multiplex PCR, and TCRdb holds only the in-frame ones, with some missing. Of 50,000 to 60,000 clones detected, approximately 89% appear once; the ten largest clones hold approximately 1%. Remarks on this clone: Its antigen is still unknown.

The rearrangement joins TRBV18 to TRBJ2-3; 7 nucleotides line up with TRBD1. The receptor was derived from an adult with an advanced solid tumor such as melanoma, head and neck, liver or kidney cancer. Sample: CD4+ or CD8+ T cells sorted from blood, taken in a trial of the OX40 agonist ivuxolimab. CDR3 loop: CASFQEGATDTQYF. CDR3 DNA: TGTGCCAGCTTTCAAGAGGGGGCCACAGATACGCAGTATTTT.